In its sample, the clone carrying this T cell receptor (beta chain) was seen a few times. As yet, its antigen is unknown. The CDR3 totals 14 residues. With V trimmed by 5 bases and J by 6 bases, 10 bases remained unmatched. Germline values: CDR1 SGHRS, CDR2 YFSETQ. The data derive from a study of T cells in Graves' hyperthyroidism and ophthalmopathy. Amplification yielded TCR beta CDR3 regions, with RNA transcripts as the source. Primed by the HTBI set, a first-round RT-PCR was run on the TCR CDR3. TCRdb reanalysed the multiplex PCR reads using MiXCR and keeps one entry per CDR3 protein. The data contain more than 300,000 distinct CDR3 sequences, about 14% of them singletons. The study, taken as a whole, reports: The blood repertoire included most of the expanded thyroid clonotypes above 0.001.

Input material: blood. The TCR sequence derives from a woman under 40 with Graves' hyperthyroidism. V gene TRBV5-1 combines with J gene TRBJ1-1; 7 positions agree with TRBD1. The CDR3 coding sequence is TGCGCCAGCAGTTATCGACAGGGAGGCGCTGAAGCTTTCTTT. This codes for CASSYRQGGAEAFF.